Listed below are T cell receptor beta chains from one sample, sequenced in a study of blood T cells in healthy people across ages. TCRdb reprocessed the 5' RACE reads via MiXCR and lists one record per CDR3 protein. The table includes over 950,000 distinct CDR3 sequences, less than 45% detected once. The sequencing input was blood. These receptors came from a man aged 18-30 years in good health. Both conserved end residues are part of each CDR3.

J gene: TRBJ2-3
V gene: TRBV29-1
CDR3 protein: CSGSLAGGHTDTQYF

J gene: TRBJ1-2
V gene: TRBV7-2
CDR3 protein: CASSFLGRGYTF

J gene: TRBJ1-2
V gene: TRBV18
CDR3 protein: CASSVGLSNYGYTF

J gene: TRBJ1-4
V gene: TRBV6-2/TRBV6-3
CDR3 protein: CASSQGQGNEELFF

J gene: TRBJ1-2
V gene: TRBV5-1
CDR3 protein: CASSFFRAGYGYTF

J gene: TRBJ1-2
V gene: TRBV28
CDR3 protein: CASSWRGTGGVSGYTF

J gene: TRBJ1-1
V gene: TRBV12-3/TRBV12-4
CDR3 protein: CASRTINEAFF

J gene: TRBJ1-2
V gene: TRBV7-3
CDR3 protein: CASSSNSGYTF

J gene: TRBJ2-1
V gene: TRBV20-1
CDR3 protein: CSASERRAGPYNEQFF

J gene: TRBJ2-4
V gene: TRBV5-6
CDR3 protein: CASSLDPSGGAYVKNIQYF

J gene: TRBJ2-5
V gene: TRBV4-2
CDR3 protein: CASSQDNDRRRGETQYF

J gene: TRBJ2-3
V gene: TRBV5-1
CDR3 protein: CASSFSPSGTSTDTQYF

J gene: TRBJ2-1
V gene: TRBV28
CDR3 protein: CASSFGQQSLGDEQFF

J gene: -
V gene: TRBV27
CDR3 protein: CASSSLDRGPYEQYF

J gene: TRBJ1-2
V gene: TRBV5-1
CDR3 protein: CANSLVLGTDYGYTF

J gene: TRBJ2-3
V gene: TRBV28
CDR3 protein: CAIGGGDRGYTDTQYF

J gene: TRBJ2-1
V gene: TRBV6-5
CDR3 protein: CASNRGESYNEQFF

J gene: TRBJ2-2
V gene: TRBV12-3/TRBV12-4
CDR3 protein: CASRTGWGTGELFF

J gene: TRBJ1-4
V gene: TRBV5-1
CDR3 protein: CASSARTGQEEKLFF

J gene: -
V gene: TRBV9
CDR3 protein: CASSPDRANPYNEQYF

J gene: TRBJ1-2
V gene: TRBV20-1
CDR3 protein: CSASRGQGAGYTF

J gene: TRBJ2-5
V gene: TRBV6-2/TRBV6-3
CDR3 protein: CANSGISFQETQYF

J gene: TRBJ2-5
V gene: TRBV3-1
CDR3 protein: CASSQESELKRTQYF

J gene: TRBJ2-6
V gene: TRBV10-3
CDR3 protein: CAISSSPNVLTF

J gene: TRBJ1-5
V gene: TRBV20-1
CDR3 protein: CSAPDPPARHF

J gene: TRBJ2-7
V gene: TRBV29-1
CDR3 protein: CSALGDTTYEQYF

J gene: TRBJ1-2
V gene: TRBV7-9
CDR3 protein: CASSLLDPTVPYGYTF

J gene: TRBJ2-3
V gene: TRBV5-1
CDR3 protein: CASSLSGLGDTQYF

J gene: TRBJ1-1
V gene: TRBV16
CDR3 protein: CASSQSAGFTEAFF

J gene: TRBJ2-3
V gene: TRBV7-2
CDR3 protein: CASRTLGGEISTDTQYF

J gene: TRBJ1-1
V gene: TRBV12-5
CDR3 protein: CASGLGGANTEAFF

J gene: TRBJ1-2
V gene: TRBV5-1
CDR3 protein: CASSLVGDAIYGYTF

J gene: TRBJ2-1
V gene: TRBV12-3/TRBV12-4
CDR3 protein: CASSTDSREQFF

J gene: TRBJ1-2
V gene: TRBV28
CDR3 protein: CASSPNRGPFYGYTF

J gene: TRBJ2-1
V gene: TRBV12-3/TRBV12-4
CDR3 protein: CASRPPRGLNEQFF

J gene: TRBJ2-3
V gene: TRBV20-1
CDR3 protein: CSARSGTRGTDTQYF

J gene: TRBJ2-5
V gene: TRBV20-1
CDR3 protein: CSASHRDYPVIEQYF

J gene: TRBJ2-6
V gene: TRBV14
CDR3 protein: CASSTHTGANVLTF

J gene: TRBJ2-7
V gene: TRBV9
CDR3 protein: CASSVGSEVDYEQCF

J gene: TRBJ2-7
V gene: TRBV5-5
CDR3 protein: CASSLDRVVDEQYF

J gene: TRBJ1-1
V gene: TRBV4-1
CDR3 protein: CASSPGAGELNTEAFF

J gene: TRBJ2-3
V gene: TRBV9
CDR3 protein: CASSVEPQRDTQYF

J gene: TRBJ1-1
V gene: TRBV6-2/TRBV6-3
CDR3 protein: CASSPRRPKNTEAFF

J gene: TRBJ1-1
V gene: TRBV25-1
CDR3 protein: CASSEYGRGLWNTEAFF

J gene: TRBJ2-3
V gene: TRBV20-1
CDR3 protein: CSARDRGALITDTQYF

J gene: TRBJ2-3
V gene: TRBV13
CDR3 protein: CASSFSGGAADTQYF

J gene: TRBJ1-5
V gene: TRBV10-3
CDR3 protein: CAISIDSNQPQHF

J gene: TRBJ2-2
V gene: TRBV5-1
CDR3 protein: CASSGGQAVLNTGELFF

J gene: TRBJ2-5
V gene: TRBV6-2/TRBV6-3
CDR3 protein: CASSDGDGQETQYF

J gene: TRBJ2-5
V gene: TRBV10-2
CDR3 protein: CASSEPEGIEETQYF

J gene: TRBJ1-6
V gene: TRBV4-3
CDR3 protein: CASSQGSGSYNSPLHF

J gene: TRBJ2-3
V gene: TRBV7-2
CDR3 protein: CASSLGPVTDTQYF